Presented here are 21 T cell receptor beta chains from one specimen sequenced in a study of blood T cell repertoires in COVID-19. The method was immunoSEQ multiplex PCR; TCRdb's version includes in-frame clones alone and lacks a portion of them. The table records 200,000 to 300,000 clones, approximately 86% of them present only once. The sample taken for sequencing was PBMCs or T cells enriched from blood (not recorded which). The receptors derive from a woman in her 40s with acute COVID-19.

The chain is built from TRBV7-3 and TRBJ2-5, with 14 positions matching TRBD2. V was clipped by 4 bases and J by 4 bases; unmatched bases: 8. This CDR3 is 17 amino acids long. Per the germline V gene, CDR1 is SGHTA and CDR2 is FQGTGA. The DNA for the CDR3 is TGTGCCAGCAGCTGGGGACTAGCGGGAGCTGTGCGAGAGACCCAGTACTTC. This sequence encodes CASSWGLAGAVRETQYF.

The gene calls are TRBV27 and TRBJ2-7, with 7 nucleotides matching TRBD2. Germline values: CDR1 MNHEY, CDR2 SMNVEV (reference sequence). CDR3 length equals 14 residues. The ends lost 0 bases at V and 7 bases at J; junction bases unmatched: 6. CDR3 loop: CASSLSWEGREQYF. The CDR3 nucleotides read TGTGCCAGCAGTTTATCATGGGAGGGACGGGAGCAGTACTTC.

This rearrangement joins TRBV20-1 to TRBJ2-1; 9 bases line up with TRBD2. Germline V gene data show CDR1 as DFQATT and CDR2 as SNEGSKA (reference sequence). There are 14 residues in the CDR3. V dropped 3 bases and J dropped 4; count of bases not matched to a gene: 4. CDR3 region: CSASFAGGYNEQFF. CDR3 DNA: TGCAGTGCTAGTTTCGCGGGAGGGTACAATGAGCAGTTCTTC.

The chain links TRBV7-9 to TRBJ2-5; tentative D call: TRBD2 (5 bases). Trimming left V 6 bases short and J 2 bases short, with 10 bases between. The CDR3 runs to 13 residues. The germline V gene has CDR1 SEHNR and CDR2 FQNEAQ (reference sequence). CDR3 nucleotides: TGTGCCAGCAGACCATCGGGGCAAGAGACCCAGTACTTC. As protein: CASRPSGQETQYF.

The gene calls are TRBV7-2 and TRBJ2-5, with TRBD1 matching over 8 bases. The germline gives CDR1 SGHTA, CDR2 FQGNSA. This CDR3 comprises 14 residues. V trimming: 4 bases; J trimming: 7 bases; junction bases outside the gene matches: 8. CDR3 nucleotides: TGTGCCAGCAGCTCGACAGGGGCCGTGGGGACCCAGTACTTC. It is translated as CASSSTGAVGTQYF.

The V and J genes are TRBV7-9 and TRBJ1-3; TRBD1 matches 7 bases. The V gene end was trimmed by 2 bases and the J gene end by 2 bases; junction bases not matched to a gene: 6. This CDR3 is built from 16 residues. Looked up from germline, CDR1 is SEHNR and CDR2 is FQNEAQ (reference sequence). CDR3 residues: CASSLMAGGPGNTIYF. The DNA of the CDR3 is TGTGCCAGCAGCTTAATGGCAGGGGGGCCTGGAAACACCATATATTTT.

The chain recombines TRBV14 with TRBJ2-7, with 7 bases identical to TRBD2. Germline CDR1 and CDR2: SGHDN and FVKESK. This CDR3 is 17 amino acids long. V dropped 1 base and J dropped 0; count of bases not matched to a gene: 9. CDR3 protein: CASSQVGGGPSSYEQYF. The DNA for the CDR3 is TGTGCCAGCAGCCAAGTTGGGGGAGGGCCTTCCTCCTACGAGCAGTACTTC.

Only one count was recorded for this clone. CDR3 sequence: CSAGTGVINEQFF. The CDR3 nucleotides are TGCAGCGCCGGGACAGGGGTGATTAATGAGCAGTTCTTC. The chain links TRBV29-1 to TRBJ2-1, with 10 bases that match TRBD1. The CDR3 length is 13 residues. V trimming: 7 bases; J trimming: 7 bases; junction bases outside the gene matches: 7. From germline, CDR1 is SQVTM and CDR2 ANQGSEA.

This clone was detected ten times or more. The chain recombines TRBV30 with TRBJ1-6; 8 bases match TRBD1. Germline V gene data show CDR1 as GTSNPN and CDR2 as SVGIG (reference sequence). Germline trimming cut 1 base from V and 5 bases from J; bases unmatched to any gene: 1. This CDR3 comprises 14 residues. In nucleotides, the CDR3 is TGTGCCTGGAGTGGGGGACAGGATAATTCACCCCTCCACTTT. It is translated as CAWSGGQDNSPLHF.

The rearrangement links TRBV6-1 to TRBJ2-1; D gene ambiguous. The CDR3 runs 15 residues. Looked up from germline, CDR1 is MNHNS and CDR2 is SASEGT. Trimming shortened V by 3 bases and J by 0 bases, and 9 bases separated the two germline ends. As DNA, the CDR3 is TGTGCCAGCAGTGAGTTGCTAGGCTCCTACAATGAGCAGTTCTTC. It encodes CASSELLGSYNEQFF.

This clone was counted between two and nine times. The sample carries other DNA sequences with the same CDR3. This chain links TRBV5-1 with TRBJ2-1; 7 positions agree with TRBD1. Per germline, CDR1 SGHRS and CDR2 YFSETQ. Losses at the gene ends were 0 bases for V and 6 bases for J; bases not matched to a gene: 3. The CDR3 has 14 residues. Here the CDR3 reads CASSLGQGINEQFF. The CDR3 DNA is TGCGCCAGCAGCTTGGGACAGGGCATCAATGAGCAGTTCTTC.

This chain connects TRBV6-5 to TRBJ2-7; 9 bases line up with TRBD2. The J segment lost 7 bases and the V segment lost 4 bases, leaving 14 bases of the junction unmatched. The CDR3 spans 16 residues. Germline values: CDR1 MNHEY, CDR2 SVGAGI. As DNA, the CDR3 is TGTGCCAGCAGTTGGTTTGCTAGCGGGACACCTGTGGAGCAGTACTTC. This gives the protein CASSWFASGTPVEQYF.

As regards this clone: Within the sample, other DNA sequences also encode this same CDR3. The chain combines TRBV9 with TRBJ2-2; TRBD2 aligns across 11 bases. CDR3 length: 16 residues. Germline values: CDR1 SGDLS, CDR2 YYNGEE. J gave up 2 bases and V 3 bases, and 3 bases lay outside the gene matches. DNA of the CDR3: TGTGCCAGCAGCGCAACTAGCGGGAGAAACACCGGGGAGCTGTTTTTT. It specifies CASSATSGRNTGELFF.

The chain has TRBV24-1 and TRBJ1-1; the D gene is possibly TRBD1 (6 bases). The CDR3 covers 12 residues. Germline V gene data show CDR1 as KGHDR and CDR2 as SFDVKD. Trimming removed 4 bases from V and 5 bases from J, with 7 bases in between. CDR3 in amino acids: CATSDRGTEAFF. CDR3 sequence (DNA): TGTGCCACCAGTGACAGGGGAACTGAAGCTTTCTTT.

The sample holds many counts of this clone. The J gene is TRBJ2-1, the V gene TRBV6-5; D is unclear. CDR1 is MNHEY and CDR2 is SVGAGI in the germline V gene. CDR3 length: 13 residues. V lost 3 bases to trimming and J lost 5 bases, with 8 bases between them. CDR3 protein: CASSYTPDNEQFF. CDR3 nucleotide sequence: TGTGCCAGCAGTTATACCCCAGACAATGAGCAGTTCTTC.

This clone has just one count. The rearrangement uses TRBV2 and TRBJ2-2; no clear D gene. This CDR3 region has 15 residues. Germline V gene lookup returns CDR1 SNHLY and CDR2 FYNNEI. The V end lost 4 bases, the J end lost 0 bases, and 9 bases lay between the germline ends. CDR3 sequence (DNA): TGTGCCAGCAGTGTGGAGTCAACGAACACCGGGGAGCTGTTTTTT. Translated, it gives CASSVESTNTGELFF.

J is TRBJ2-3 and V is TRBV29-1; no definite D call. The germline V and J ends were trimmed by 6 bases and 0 bases, with 13 bases remaining between them. Germline CDR1 is SQVTM and CDR2 is ANQGSEA. The CDR3 extends over 14 amino acids. The CDR3 region has the DNA TGCAGCGTGTCCCAAATCACTAGCACAGATACGCAGTATTTT. This translates into CSVSQITSTDTQYF.

This rearrangement joins TRBV3-1 (or the pseudogene TRBV3-2) to TRBJ2-1; TRBD2 matches at 12 bases. CDR1 and CDR2 from the germline V gene are LGHDT and YNNKEL (reference sequence). After removal of 0 bases from V and 9 bases from J, the junction contained 9 bases not matched to a gene. This CDR3 has 17 residues. CDR3 sequence (DNA): TGTGCCAGCAGCCAAGAGAGACTAGCGGGAGTAAAAAGTGAGCAGTTCTTC. Translation gives CASSQERLAGVKSEQFF.

The J gene is TRBJ1-4, the V gene TRBV6-5, with D possibly matching TRBD1 (6 bases). Trimming took 2 bases from V and 3 from J, leaving 10 bases between them. Looked up from germline, CDR1 is MNHEY and CDR2 is SVGAGI. This CDR3 has 15 amino acids. Here the CDR3 reads CASSYQGYPNEKLFF. In DNA, the CDR3 is TGTGCCAGCAGTTACCAGGGGTACCCTAATGAAAAACTGTTTTTT.

There are a few counts of this clone. The same CDR3 is also encoded by other DNA sequences in this sample. This chain connects TRBV27 to TRBJ2-7; D might be TRBD2 (6 bases). The V gene lost 0 bases and the J gene lost 2 bases, with 11 bases spanning the gap. The CDR3 sequence is 15 residues long. Germline V gives CDR1 MNHEY, CDR2 SMNVEV (reference sequence). The CDR3 coding sequence is TGTGCCAGCAGTTTATCGCCGGGAGTGGCCTACGAGCAGTACTTC. Translating it yields CASSLSPGVAYEQYF.

A note on this clone: Germline is not matched at one junction end, which may reflect a read error. The chain carries TRBV27 and TRBJ2-1; D perhaps matches TRBD2 (6 bases). The CDR3 runs 14 residues. Germline V gene sequence: CDR1 MNHEY, CDR2 SMNVEV (reference sequence). CDR3 amino acids: CASSISGLPNEQFF. CDR3 in DNA: TGTGCCAGCAGTATATCGGGACTCCCCAATGAGCAGTTCTTC.